This TCR beta chain was obtained from a study of blood T cell repertoires in COVID-19. As for the study in general: T cells, B-cell-depleted T cells, or PBMCs supplied cDNA or gDNA.

The CDR3 extends over 16 amino acids. Germline-derived CDR1 and CDR2 are MNHNS and SASEGT. Trimming removed 0 bases at V and 9 bases at J, with 18 bases between. TCRdb keeps only in-frame clones here, not all; method: immunoSEQ multiplex PCR. The table includes about 130,000 clones, about four fifths detected once. The TCR originated in a woman at least 80 years old with acute or convalescent COVID-19. The specimen sequenced was peripheral blood. The chain employs TRBV6-1 and TRBJ1-5; D is undetermined. CDR3 DNA sequence: TGTGCCAGCAGTGAAGCACTTTTACCAGACTTGAGGCCCCAGCATTTT. Amino acids: CASSEALLPDLRPQHF.